Included here is one T cell receptor (beta chain) sequence, with context. The repertoire was sequenced with immunoSEQ multiplex PCR; TCRdb's copy has only in-frame clones and lacks some. The table lists over 45,000 clones, roughly 94% of them singletons. This entry is derived from a study of T cell changes during pregnancy in multiple sclerosis. V was shortened by 1 base and J by 1 base, with 6 bases between the two germline ends. This CDR3 has 14 amino acids. Germline V gene lookup returns CDR1 SGHRS and CDR2 YFSETQ. The V and J genes are TRBV5-1 and TRBJ2-1, with D possibly matching TRBD1 (5 bases). Material: CD4+ T cells from peripheral blood mononuclear cells, obtained in the second trimester of pregnancy. This TCR came from a female donor with multiple sclerosis, enrolled in a pregnancy study. The CDR3 DNA reads TGCGCCAGCAGCTTGCAGGGTTCCTACAATGAGCAGTTCTTC. Translated, it gives CASSLQGSYNEQFF.